This is a list of T cell receptor beta chains from one sample in a study of neoadjuvant anti-PD-1 for oral cavity cancer. Sequencing used immunoSEQ multiplex PCR; TCRdb keeps in-frame clones, though not all of them. The table has about 14,000 clones, nearly 70% seen once; the top ten hold roughly 3.2%. The starting material was PBMCs, obtained after nivolumab (anti-PD-1) treatment. All receptors come from a person aged 35-79 years with oral cavity squamous cell carcinoma. Each CDR3 is given with its conserved first and last residue. The D gene is left open where the match is weak. Expanded clones are given a class, and other clones once, few, many or no size at all.

v_call: TRBV30
j_call: TRBJ2-2
d_call: NA
clone_size: NA
cdr3_aa: CAWSISALGVGELFF
cdr3_nt: TGTGCCTGGAGTATCTCCGCTTTAGGGGTCGGGGAGCTGTTTTTT

v_call: TRBV27
j_call: TRBJ2-2
d_call: TRBD2
clone_size: once
cdr3_aa: CASSPRGRGVHANTGELFF
cdr3_nt: TGTGCCAGCAGCCCGCGCGGGAGAGGCGTACACGCGAACACCGGGGAGCTGTTTTTT

v_call: TRBV18
j_call: TRBJ2-5
d_call: NA
clone_size: few
cdr3_aa: CASSPRQSGEGETQYF
cdr3_nt: TGTGCCAGCTCACCCCGCCAGTCTGGAGAGGGAGAGACCCAGTACTTC

v_call: TRBV28
j_call: TRBJ2-5
d_call: TRBD1
clone_size: NA
cdr3_aa: CASSLEPRGQRETQYF
cdr3_nt: TGTGCCAGCAGTTTAGAGCCCAGGGGGCAACGAGAGACCCAGTACTTC

v_call: TRBV7-8
j_call: TRBJ2-5
d_call: NA
clone_size: few
cdr3_aa: CASSLWPGVQETQYF
cdr3_nt: TGTGCCAGCAGCCTGTGGCCAGGCGTTCAAGAGACCCAGTACTTC

v_call: TRBV29-1
j_call: TRBJ2-2
d_call: NA
clone_size: NA
cdr3_aa: CSVVLQPGATGELFF
cdr3_nt: TGCAGCGTTGTCTTACAGCCCGGGGCGACCGGGGAGCTGTTTTTT

v_call: TRBV5-1
j_call: TRBJ1-4
d_call: TRBD1
clone_size: NA
cdr3_aa: CASSPGTEATNEKLFF
cdr3_nt: TGCGCCAGCAGCCCCGGGACAGAGGCAACTAATGAAAAACTGTTTTTT

v_call: TRBV29-1
j_call: TRBJ1-1
d_call: NA
clone_size: few
cdr3_aa: CSVLPSSREAFF
cdr3_nt: TGCAGCGTTCTCCCTTCTTCACGTGAAGCTTTCTTT

v_call: TRBV7-6
j_call: TRBJ2-6
d_call: NA
clone_size: once
cdr3_aa: CASSKGGNVLTF
cdr3_nt: TGTGCCAGCAGCAAAGGGGGAAACGTCCTGACTTTC

v_call: TRBV6-1
j_call: TRBJ1-5
d_call: TRBD1
clone_size: NA
cdr3_aa: CASSEVIGDRGAQPQHF
cdr3_nt: TGTGCCAGCAGTGAGGTTATCGGGGACAGGGGCGCTCAGCCCCAGCATTTT

v_call: TRBV7-6
j_call: TRBJ1-1
d_call: NA
clone_size: NA
cdr3_aa: CASSIQGKGTEAFF
cdr3_nt: TGTGCCAGCAGCATCCAGGGGAAGGGCACTGAAGCTTTCTTT

v_call: TRBV30
j_call: TRBJ2-1
d_call: TRBD2
clone_size: NA
cdr3_aa: CAWTRGLAGGNEQFF
cdr3_nt: TGTGCCTGGACCCGGGGACTAGCGGGAGGGAATGAGCAGTTCTTC

v_call: TRBV7-2
j_call: TRBJ1-2
d_call: NA
clone_size: NA
cdr3_aa: CASSLLGGQGNYGYTF
cdr3_nt: TGTGCCAGCAGCTTATTGGGTGGGCAGGGCAACTATGGCTACACCTTC

v_call: TRBV27
j_call: TRBJ2-1
d_call: TRBD1
clone_size: NA
cdr3_aa: CASSPNLSGTAYNEQFF
cdr3_nt: TGTGCCAGCAGTCCCAACCTCTCCGGGACAGCGTACAATGAGCAGTTCTTC

v_call: TRBV21-1
j_call: TRBJ2-7
d_call: NA
clone_size: NA
cdr3_aa: CASSKPDSNYEQYF
cdr3_nt: TGTGCCAGCAGCAAACCGGACAGTAACTACGAGCAGTACTTC

v_call: TRBV19
j_call: TRBJ2-7
d_call: NA
clone_size: few
cdr3_aa: CASSPGISYEQYF
cdr3_nt: TGTGCCAGTAGTCCCGGGATCTCCTACGAGCAGTACTTC

v_call: TRBV6-5
j_call: TRBJ2-2
d_call: TRBD1
clone_size: NA
cdr3_aa: CASSTGGRRGELFF
cdr3_nt: TGTGCCAGCAGCACAGGGGGCCGGCGGGGAGAGCTGTTTTTT

v_call: TRBV6-5
j_call: TRBJ1-5
d_call: NA
clone_size: NA
cdr3_aa: CASSYSPGSSQPQHF
cdr3_nt: TGTGCCAGCAGTTACTCGCCCGGGAGTTCTCAGCCCCAGCATTTT

v_call: TRBV28
j_call: TRBJ2-7
d_call: NA
clone_size: NA
cdr3_aa: CASSVITGDRYEQYF
cdr3_nt: TGTGCCAGCAGTGTCATTACGGGGGACCGTTACGAGCAGTACTTC

v_call: TRBV29-1
j_call: TRBJ1-2
d_call: TRBD1
clone_size: NA
cdr3_aa: CSVDRDRGSYGYTF
cdr3_nt: TGCAGCGTTGACCGAGACAGGGGATCGTATGGCTACACCTTC

v_call: TRBV18
j_call: TRBJ2-1
d_call: NA
clone_size: NA
cdr3_aa: CASSPQRRTQNNEQFF
cdr3_nt: TGTGCCAGCTCACCACAGCGACGGACTCAAAACAATGAGCAGTTCTTC

v_call: TRBV5-4
j_call: TRBJ2-1
d_call: NA
clone_size: NA
cdr3_aa: CASSSYLSSYNEQFF
cdr3_nt: TGTGCCAGCAGCTCTTATCTGAGCTCCTACAATGAGCAGTTCTTC

v_call: TRBV6-5
j_call: TRBJ2-1
d_call: NA
clone_size: NA
cdr3_aa: CASSSAMEGAQFF
cdr3_nt: TGTGCCAGCAGTTCGGCCATGGAGGGAGCGCAGTTCTTC

v_call: TRBV4-1
j_call: TRBJ2-2
d_call: NA
clone_size: few
cdr3_aa: CASSQENTGELFF
cdr3_nt: TGCGCCAGCAGCCAAGAGAACACCGGGGAGCTGTTTTTT

v_call: TRBV29-1
j_call: TRBJ2-6
d_call: NA
clone_size: few
cdr3_aa: CSVDPGSGANVLTF
cdr3_nt: TGCAGCGTTGATCCCGGATCTGGGGCCAACGTCCTGACTTTC

v_call: TRBV29-1
j_call: TRBJ1-1
d_call: NA
clone_size: NA
cdr3_aa: CSALSGGPNTEAFF
cdr3_nt: TGCAGCGCCTTATCGGGCGGCCCGAACACTGAAGCTTTCTTT

v_call: TRBV2
j_call: TRBJ2-1
d_call: NA
clone_size: NA
cdr3_aa: CASSLRAYNEQFF
cdr3_nt: TGTGCCAGCAGTCTCCGGGCTTACAATGAGCAGTTCTTC

v_call: TRBV7-6
j_call: TRBJ2-3
d_call: TRBD2
clone_size: NA
cdr3_aa: CASSSSGSSADTQYF
cdr3_nt: TGTGCCAGCAGTTCTAGCGGGAGCAGTGCAGATACGCAGTATTTT

v_call: TRBV25-1
j_call: TRBJ2-5
d_call: NA
clone_size: NA
cdr3_aa: CASSPSRVETQYF
cdr3_nt: TGTGCCAGCAGCCCGTCGAGGGTGGAGACCCAGTACTTC

v_call: TRBV6-1
j_call: TRBJ2-4
d_call: NA
clone_size: few
cdr3_aa: CASSPVGAGDIQYF
cdr3_nt: TGTGCCAGCAGTCCCGTCGGGGCAGGAGACATTCAGTACTTC

v_call: TRBV7-8
j_call: TRBJ1-5
d_call: TRBD1
clone_size: NA
cdr3_aa: CASSLVQGAWSGNQPQHF
cdr3_nt: TGTGCCAGCAGCTTAGTACAGGGGGCATGGTCGGGCAATCAGCCCCAGCATTTT

v_call: TRBV27
j_call: TRBJ2-7
d_call: TRBD1
clone_size: NA
cdr3_aa: CASSLGTGGSYEQYF
cdr3_nt: TGTGCCAGCAGCCTAGGGACAGGGGGATCCTACGAGCAGTACTTC

v_call: TRBV10-2
j_call: TRBJ1-4
d_call: NA
clone_size: NA
cdr3_aa: CASSELGQISGKLFF
cdr3_nt: TGCGCCAGCAGTGAGTTGGGACAAATATCGGGAAAACTGTTTTTT

v_call: TRBV7-9
j_call: TRBJ2-7
d_call: TRBD1
clone_size: NA
cdr3_aa: CASSSFRGQGVSYEQYF
cdr3_nt: TGTGCCAGCAGCTCTTTTAGGGGACAGGGGGTTTCCTACGAGCAGTACTTC

v_call: TRBV15
j_call: TRBJ2-3
d_call: TRBD2
clone_size: NA
cdr3_aa: CATSREGRETDTQYF
cdr3_nt: TGTGCCACCAGCAGAGAGGGGCGGGAGACAGATACGCAGTATTTT

v_call: TRBV5-5
j_call: TRBJ2-6
d_call: TRBD1
clone_size: NA
cdr3_aa: CASSLQGGTAGANVLTF
cdr3_nt: TGTGCCAGCAGCTTACAGGGGGGTACGGCTGGGGCCAACGTCCTGACTTTC

v_call: TRBV6-6
j_call: TRBJ1-1
d_call: TRBD1
clone_size: once
cdr3_aa: CASSYVRGQGTEAFF
cdr3_nt: TGTGCCAGCAGTTACGTTAGGGGGCAAGGCACTGAAGCTTTCTTT

v_call: TRBV5-1
j_call: TRBJ1-1
d_call: NA
clone_size: NA
cdr3_aa: CASSTGMNTEAFF
cdr3_nt: TGCGCCAGCAGCACCGGGATGAACACTGAAGCTTTCTTT

v_call: TRBV7-9
j_call: TRBJ1-5
d_call: NA
clone_size: NA
cdr3_aa: CASSGDGAGNQPQHF
cdr3_nt: TGTGCCAGCAGCGGAGATGGGGCAGGCAATCAGCCCCAGCATTTT

v_call: TRBV7-9
j_call: TRBJ1-1
d_call: NA
clone_size: NA
cdr3_aa: CASSLGMVQITEAFF
cdr3_nt: TGTGCCAGCAGCTTAGGAATGGTTCAAATCACTGAAGCTTTCTTT

v_call: TRBV29-1
j_call: TRBJ2-7
d_call: NA
clone_size: NA
cdr3_aa: CSVGSSENEQYF
cdr3_nt: TGCAGCGTTGGCTCCTCAGAGAACGAGCAGTACTTC

v_call: TRBV5-1
j_call: TRBJ2-7
d_call: TRBD2
clone_size: NA
cdr3_aa: CASSLERGEDEQYF
cdr3_nt: TGCGCCAGCAGCCTGGAGCGGGGCGAGGACGAGCAGTACTTC

v_call: TRBV7-9
j_call: TRBJ2-1
d_call: NA
clone_size: NA
cdr3_aa: CASSFLEGTRVF
cdr3_nt: TGTGCCAGCAGCTTCCTAGAGGGAACCCGAGTCTTC

v_call: TRBV5-1
j_call: TRBJ2-7
d_call: NA
clone_size: NA
cdr3_aa: CASSLGLVSYEQYF
cdr3_nt: TGCGCCAGCAGCTTAGGATTGGTGTCCTACGAGCAGTACTTC

v_call: TRBV30
j_call: TRBJ1-5
d_call: NA
clone_size: NA
cdr3_aa: CAWSDGYSNQPQHF
cdr3_nt: TGTGCCTGGAGTGACGGGTATAGCAATCAGCCCCAGCATTTT

v_call: TRBV19
j_call: TRBJ2-2
d_call: NA
clone_size: once
cdr3_aa: CASSISIGSTGELFF
cdr3_nt: TGTGCCAGTAGTATTTCCATCGGTAGCACCGGGGAGCTGTTTTTT

v_call: TRBV5-1
j_call: TRBJ1-4
d_call: NA
clone_size: once
cdr3_aa: CASSRTLDNEKLFF
cdr3_nt: TGCGCCAGCAGCCGGACGCTGGATAATGAAAAACTGTTTTTT

v_call: TRBV6-1
j_call: TRBJ1-2
d_call: NA
clone_size: few
cdr3_aa: CASSEDFTARGGYTF
cdr3_nt: TGTGCCAGCAGTGAGGACTTCACCGCCAGAGGTGGCTACACCTTC

v_call: TRBV9
j_call: TRBJ2-1
d_call: TRBD2
clone_size: NA
cdr3_aa: CASSPEAGNSYNEQFF
cdr3_nt: TGTGCCAGCAGCCCCGAAGCGGGGAACTCCTACAATGAGCAGTTCTTC

v_call: TRBV19
j_call: TRBJ2-7
d_call: TRBD2
clone_size: NA
cdr3_aa: CASSITSANLYEQYF
cdr3_nt: TGTGCCAGTAGTATCACTAGCGCCAATCTCTACGAGCAGTACTTC

v_call: TRBV11-2
j_call: TRBJ1-1
d_call: TRBD1
clone_size: NA
cdr3_aa: CASSWGQGRTEAFF
cdr3_nt: TGTGCCAGCAGCTGGGGACAGGGAAGGACTGAAGCTTTCTTT

v_call: TRBV9
j_call: TRBJ1-2
d_call: NA
clone_size: NA
cdr3_aa: CASSVGGKGNYGYTF
cdr3_nt: TGTGCCAGCAGCGTCGGGGGAAAGGGTAACTATGGCTACACCTTC

v_call: TRBV9
j_call: TRBJ2-2
d_call: NA
clone_size: NA
cdr3_aa: CASSVLAGANTGELFF
cdr3_nt: TGTGCCAGCAGCGTATTGGCAGGGGCGAACACCGGGGAGCTGTTTTTT

v_call: TRBV1
j_call: TRBJ1-5
d_call: NA
clone_size: NA
cdr3_aa: CTSSQSRDRELLANQPQHF
cdr3_nt: TGCACCAGCAGCCAAAGTAGGGACAGGGAATTGTTGGCGAATCAGCCCCAGCATTTT